The 23 T cell receptor beta chains below all came from one sample that was sequenced in a study of Graves' ophthalmopathy and Graves' hyperthyroidism (dated 2018 in TCRdb). These reads were obtained on an Illumina HiSeq 2000. For repertoire sequencing, TCR beta CDR3 regions were amplified from RNA transcripts. A first-round RT-PCR used HTBI primers with the Qiagen OneStep RT-PCR kit, followed by a second-round multiplex PCR, size selection and purification. The public sequencing data were trimmed at Q25 with fastp and processed into clonotypes with MiXCR by TCRdb, which kept only in-frame beta chains. Each entry merges the rows of one CDR3 protein and shows their most common DNA and genes. The sample records over a million distinct CDR3 sequences, about 40% of which are singletons. The top ten constitute more than 9.5% of the sample. The sequenced material came from peripheral blood or thyroid tissue (not recorded which). All receptors come from an adult man with Graves' hyperthyroidism.

This clonotype was picked up many times. This chain joins TRBV7-8 and TRBJ2-7, with D possibly being TRBD2 (6 bases). Per germline, CDR1 SGHVS and CDR2 FQNEAQ. This CDR3 spans 13 amino acids. Trimming took 3 bases from V and 7 from J, leaving 13 bases between them. CDR3 residues: CASSFAGMREQYF. CDR3 coding DNA: TGTGCCAGCAGCTTCGCGGGGATGAGGGAGCAGTACTTC.

This clonotype was counted at least ten times. The V call is TRBV6-5, the J call TRBJ1-5, with TRBD1 as a possible D gene (5 bases). The CDR3 contains 14 residues. Per the germline V gene, CDR1 is MNHEY and CDR2 is SVGAGI. With 5 bases removed from V and 2 bases from J, the gap between germline ends came to 10 bases. CDR3 amino acids: CASSELGGNQPQHF. CDR3 coding DNA: TGTGCCAGCAGTGAATTAGGGGGCAATCAGCCCCAGCATTTT.

The chain is built from TRBV29-1 and TRBJ2-5; D not certain. Germline V gives CDR1 SQVTM, CDR2 ANQGSEA. This CDR3 comprises 12 residues. Between the trimmed V and J ends, which lost 8 bases and 1 base, there was a span of 11 bases. The CDR3 DNA reads as TGCAGCACGGCCGGCGGCCAAGAGACCCAGTACTTC. This codes for CSTAGGQETQYF. Looking up the rest from reference TRBV29-1 and TRBJ2-5 gives the full variable domain: SAVISQKPSRDICQRGTSLTIQCQVDSQVTMMFWYRQQPGQSLTLIATANQGSEATYESGFVIDKFPISRPNLTFSTLTVSNMSPEDSSIYLCSTAGGQETQYFGPGTRLLVL.

The chain has TRBV7-9 and TRBJ1-1, with TRBD1 identical over 7 bases. The V gene end was trimmed by 0 bases and the J gene end by 8 bases; junction bases not matched to a gene: 6. Germline V CDR1 and CDR2: SEHNR, FQNEAQ (reference sequence). The CDR3 covers 14 residues. Here the CDR3 reads CASSLAGTASEAFF. The CDR3 bases are TGTGCCAGCAGCTTAGCTGGGACAGCGAGCGAAGCTTTCTTT.

J is TRBJ1-2 and V is TRBV29-1; D perhaps matches TRBD1 (6 bases). The germline V gene encodes CDR1 SQVTM and CDR2 ANQGSEA. This CDR3 spans 11 amino acids. Trimming removed 6 bases at V and 6 bases at J, with 11 bases between. The CDR3 sequence is CSVRGGHGYTF. CDR3 in DNA: TGCAGCGTAAGGGGGGGGCATGGCTACACCTTC.

This clonotype came up a few times. The chain joins TRBV5-6 to TRBJ2-5; 8 nucleotides match TRBD2. The CDR3 loop spans 16 amino acids. In germline, CDR1 is SGHDT, CDR2 YYEEEE. J was trimmed by 4 bases and V by 0 bases; bases with no gene match: 8. CDR3 amino acids: CASSLAGGFIGETQYF. The CDR3 DNA reads TGTGCCAGCAGCTTGGCGGGGGGGTTTATTGGAGAGACCCAGTACTTC.

The chain joins TRBV29-1 to TRBJ2-6; D is perhaps TRBD1 (5 bases). Germline-derived CDR1 and CDR2 are SQVTM and ANQGSEA. The CDR3 totals 14 residues. V was trimmed by 8 bases and J by 0 bases, leaving 11 bases between them. CDR3 in amino acids: CSITGDSGANVLTF. The CDR3 DNA is TGCAGCATAACAGGCGACTCTGGGGCCAACGTCCTGACTTTC.

The chain carries TRBV29-1 and TRBJ2-1, with a possible D match to TRBD1 (6 bases). CDR1 and CDR2 (germline): SQVTM, ANQGSEA. The CDR3 runs to 14 residues. V lost 3 bases and J lost 7, with 16 bases in between. CDR3: CSVDRGSTFNEQFF. Here the CDR3 DNA reads TGCAGCGTTGATAGGGGGAGTACGTTTAATGAGCAGTTCTTC.

The rearrangement joins TRBV6-6 to TRBJ2-2; D unclear. This CDR3 spans 15 amino acids. V was clipped by 6 bases and J by 6 bases, with 17 bases between them. Germline CDR1 is MNHNY and CDR2 is SVGAGI (reference sequence). The CDR3 coding sequence is TGTGCCAGCAGCGACGGAACAAGTGTTGCCGGGGAGCTGTTTTTT. Protein product: CASSDGTSVAGELFF.

This clonotype was found many times. This sequence joins TRBV12-3 or TRBV12-4 and TRBJ1-4; maybe TRBD1 (5 bases). V was shortened by 0 bases and J by 8 bases, with 13 bases between the two germline ends. CDR3 length equals 15 residues. The CDR3 spells CASSLARQGGEKLFF. The CDR3 bases are TGTGCCAGCAGTTTAGCGCGTCAGGGCGGCGAAAAACTGTTTTTT.

The rearrangement links TRBV7-8 to TRBJ2-5; TRBD2 matches 8 bases. Looked up from germline, CDR1 is SGHVS and CDR2 is FQNEAQ. The CDR3 has 16 amino acids. The J segment lost 3 bases and the V segment lost 5 bases, leaving 11 bases of the junction unmatched. The CDR3, as DNA: TGTGCCAGCAGCGCAACTTCGGGGGGGGGGAAAGAGACCCAGTACTTC. Translating gives CASSATSGGGKETQYF.

This clonotype was detected ten times or more. The chain is built from TRBV7-9 and TRBJ1-6; 7 bases are a match to TRBD1. V lost 1 base and J lost 6; bases outside the gene matches: 3. The germline V gene has CDR1 SEHNR and CDR2 FQNEAQ (reference sequence). This CDR3 has 15 residues. Here the CDR3 DNA reads TGTGCCAGCAGCTTAGACAGGGGCCGTAATTCACCCCTCCACTTT. Translating it yields CASSLDRGRNSPLHF.

This clonotype was seen a handful of times. This chain joins TRBV6-1 and TRBJ2-7; D tentatively fits TRBD1 or TRBD2 (5 bases each). Germline V CDR1 and CDR2: MNHNS, SASEGT. The CDR3 runs to 15 residues. V dropped 6 bases and J dropped 4 bases, with 19 bases sitting between them. Here the CDR3 reads CASRRPPGRSYEQYF. The CDR3 DNA reads TGTGCCAGCAGAAGGCCACCGGGACGGAGTTACGAGCAGTACTTC.

The chain has TRBV12-3 or TRBV12-4 and TRBJ2-5; D gene uncertain. V lost 3 bases, J lost 4 bases, and 12 bases lay in between. The length of the CDR3 is 14 residues. The DNA of the CDR3 is TGTGCCAGCAGTTTGAGGCAGCGAAGAGAGACCCAGTACTTC. Translating gives CASSLRQRRETQYF.

The chain couples TRBV7-9 to TRBJ2-7, with D possibly matching TRBD1 (6 bases). Germline loops: CDR1 SEHNR, CDR2 FQNEAQ (reference sequence). The CDR3 totals 13 residues. The ends were cut back, 5 bases at V and 5 bases at J, with 13 bases in the middle. The chain's CDR3 is CASSPRQVHEQYF. As DNA, the CDR3 is TGTGCCAGCAGCCCCAGACAGGTACACGAGCAGTACTTC.

This clonotype was seen many times. The rearrangement joins TRBV5-1 to TRBJ2-2; unclear D gene. This CDR3 is 15 amino acids long. Germline V gene data show CDR1 as SGHRS and CDR2 as YFSETQ. Trimming cost V 1 base and J 1 base, with 8 bases left between them. CDR3 protein: CASSLWTENTGELFF. The CDR3 nucleotides read TGCGCCAGCAGCTTGTGGACGGAGAACACCGGGGAGCTGTTTTTT.

The gene calls are TRBV10-3 and TRBJ1-5; D is unclear. V was clipped by 6 bases and J by 3 bases, with 15 bases between them. This CDR3 is built from 15 residues. Germline V gene lookup returns CDR1 ENHRY and CDR2 SYGVKD. The DNA of the CDR3 is TGTGCCATCAGACCCGAGGGCCCCAACAATCAGCCCCAGCATTTT. This encodes CAIRPEGPNNQPQHF.

The chain joins TRBV25-1 to TRBJ2-2; D is undetermined. With 7 bases removed from V and 2 bases from J, the gap between germline ends came to 8 bases. Germline values: CDR1 MGHDK, CDR2 SYGVNS. The CDR3 runs to 13 residues. The CDR3 is CASTDLNTGELFF. CDR3 sequence (DNA): TGTGCCAGCACAGACCTCAACACCGGGGAGCTGTTTTTT. Full variable domain (rest looked up from reference TRBV25-1 and TRBJ2-2): EADIYQTPRYLVIGTGKKITLECSQTMGHDKMYWYQQDPGMELHLIHYSYGVNSTEKGDLSSESTVSRIRTEHFPLTLESARPSHTSQYLCASTDLNTGELFFGEGSRLTVL.

This clonotype was counted at least ten times. V and J are TRBV7-8 and TRBJ1-5; 7 bases align to TRBD1. The germline gives CDR1 SGHVS, CDR2 FQNEAQ. V shed 1 base, J shed 4 bases, and the junction held 7 bases outside the gene matches. This CDR3 comprises 16 residues. The CDR3 protein is CASSLVWDRKNQPQHF. CDR3 DNA sequence: TGTGCCAGCAGCTTAGTCTGGGACAGAAAAAATCAGCCCCAGCATTTT.

The chain has TRBV12-3 or TRBV12-4 and TRBJ1-2; weak D call: TRBD1 (6 bases). V was trimmed by 3 bases and J by 1 base, leaving 9 bases between them. The CDR3 totals 14 residues. Here the CDR3 DNA reads TGTGCCAGCAGTTTCTGGGGGCTTAACTATGGCTACACCTTC. Encoded protein: CASSFWGLNYGYTF.

This rearrangement joins TRBV10-3 to TRBJ2-7; D call uncertain. This CDR3 contains 14 residues. Trimming shortened V by 10 bases and J by 5 bases, and 21 bases separated the two germline ends. Germline values: CDR1 ENHRY, CDR2 SYGVKD. The CDR3 sequence is CASSRGRRANEQYF. The CDR3 nucleotides read TGTGCCAGCAGCAGAGGACGAAGGGCAAACGAGCAGTACTTC.

This clonotype was recorded a few times. V usage is TRBV6-5 and J usage is TRBJ1-1; D uncertain. This CDR3 is built from 17 residues. Germline CDR1 MNHEY, CDR2 SVGAGI. V lost 1 base and J 0 bases, leaving 15 bases between the germline ends. CDR3 amino acids: CASSYFMRIRVNTEAFF. The CDR3 DNA follows: TGTGCCAGCAGTTACTTCATGAGGATCCGGGTGAACACTGAAGCTTTCTTT.

This clonotype was found once. The rearrangement links TRBV7-9 to TRBJ1-5; D is ambiguous. Looked up from germline, CDR1 is SEHNR and CDR2 is FQNEAQ (reference sequence). This CDR3 region has 13 residues. V dropped 11 bases and J dropped 2 bases, with 13 bases sitting between them. This CDR3 reads CAWSLEGNQPQHF. CDR3 in DNA: TGTGCCTGGAGTTTAGAGGGCAATCAGCCCCAGCATTTT. The full variable domain, rest sourced from reference TRBV7-9 and TRBJ1-5, is DTGVSQNPRHKITKRGQNVTFRCDPISEHNRLYWYRQTLGQGPEFLTYFQNEAQLEKSRLLSDRFSAERPKGSFSTLEIQRTEQGDSAMYLCAWSLEGNQPQHFGDGTRLSIL.